This entry is about one T cell receptor (beta chain). Antigen specificity is unknown. The ends were cut back, 4 bases at V and 0 bases at J, with 12 bases in the middle. The CDR3 contains 15 residues. Per the germline V gene, CDR1 is SGHNT and CDR2 is YYREEE (reference sequence). This sample is drawn from a study of CD8 T cells in Susac syndrome. Study-level points and caveats: That the number of individuals in its TCR sequencing and HLA analysis was relatively small was acknowledged by the study.

Reverse transcription of about 0.5 to 1 ug RNA used random hexamers. The CDR3 of TCR beta was amplified by immunoSEQ multiplex PCR across 54 Vbeta and 13 Jbeta. From the immunoSEQ multiplex PCR reads, TCRdb called clonotypes with MiXCR, one entry per CDR3 protein. The table lists 120,000 or so distinct CDR3 sequences, about 95% of them singletons. CD8+ and CD4+ T cells from blood underwent TCR beta sequencing. Negative magnetic isolation gave CD8+ and CD4+ cells; FACS enriched CD8+ TEMRA. The chain has TRBV5-4 and TRBJ2-3, with D possibly matching TRBD1 (6 bases). The TCR was taken from a human donor in good health. The specimen was CD4+ T cells from PBMCs. The CDR3 sequence: CASSMQGFSTDTQYF. CDR3 DNA: TGTGCCAGCAGCATGCAGGGGTTCAGCACAGATACGCAGTATTTT.